The 14 T cell receptor beta chains below come from one sample, sequenced in a study of blood T cell repertoires in COVID-19. Clones were sequenced by immunoSEQ multiplex PCR, and TCRdb holds only the in-frame ones, with some missing. Altogether some 260,000 clones are present, 75% to 95% being singletons, with the ten largest covering around 2%. The sequencing sample was made of PBMCs or T cells enriched from blood (not recorded which). The receptors here all came from a young woman who had recovered from COVID-19.

This clone was recorded many times. The CDR3 coding sequence is TGTGCCAGTAAGGGTTATGGGGAGTCCGATGAGCAGTTCTTC. This encodes CASKGYGESDEQFF. The chain employs TRBV19 and TRBJ2-1; possibly TRBD2 for D (5 bases). Germline lookup yields CDR1 LNHDA and CDR2 SQIVND (reference sequence). V lost 7 bases to trimming and J lost 8 bases, with 18 bases between them. The CDR3 is 14 residues long.

V and J are TRBV9 and TRBJ1-1; D is unclear. Trimming stripped 0 bases from V and 3 bases from J, with 12 bases between. Per the germline V gene, CDR1 is SGDLS and CDR2 is YYNGEE. The CDR3 runs 15 residues. The DNA for the CDR3 is TGTGCCAGCAGCGTAGACCCCGCGCTGGACACTGAAGCTTTCTTT. This codes for CASSVDPALDTEAFF.

This sequence joins TRBV21-1 and TRBJ1-1; the D call of TRBD1 is as the table states it, not checked on the DNA. TRBV21-1 is deemed a pseudogene. There are 15 residues in the CDR3. As DNA, the CDR3 is TGTGCCAGCAGCCCTTACAGGGGGCTTGGCACTGAAGCTTTCTTT. Protein product: CASSPYRGLGTEAFF.

The J gene is TRBJ2-3, the V gene TRBV7-9; tentative D call: TRBD2 (6 bases). V was cut by 5 bases and J by 4 bases, with 16 bases left in between. The CDR3 is made up of 15 amino acids. Germline CDR1 and CDR2: SEHNR and FQNEAQ (reference sequence). The CDR3 is CASSPQVSGSDTQYF. The DNA of the CDR3 is TGTGCCAGCAGCCCCCAGGTTAGCGGCTCAGATACGCAGTATTTT. The entire variable domain, with the rest obtained from reference TRBV7-9 and TRBJ2-3, is as follows: DTGVSQNPRHKITKRGQNVTFRCDPISEHNRLYWYRQTLGQGPEFLTYFQNEAQLEKSRLLSDRFSAERPKGSFSTLEIQRTEQGDSAMYLCASSPQVSGSDTQYFGPGTRLTVL.

This chain uses TRBV2 with TRBJ2-2; TRBD2 agrees at 14 bases. Germline assignment: CDR1 SNHLY and CDR2 FYNNEI. The CDR3 is made up of 16 amino acids. The J segment lost 5 bases and the V segment lost 9 bases, leaving 8 bases of the junction unmatched. The DNA for the CDR3 is TGTGCCAGGGGGACTAGCGGGAGTATGATGACCGGGGAGCTGTTTTTT. Protein product: CARGTSGSMMTGELFF.

The V gene is TRBV4-3, the J gene TRBJ1-1; TRBD1 might be the D (5 bases). The V end lost 0 bases, the J end lost 4 bases, and 9 bases lay between the germline ends. This CDR3 is 14 amino acids long. CDR1 and CDR2 from the germline V gene are LGHNA and YSLEER. As DNA, the CDR3 is TGCGCCAGCAGCCAAGACGGGGGTAGCACTGAAGCTTTCTTT. Encoded protein: CASSQDGGSTEAFF.

V gene TRBV29-1 combines with J gene TRBJ1-2; 7 nucleotides align to TRBD1. This CDR3 is 13 amino acids long. Trimming cost V 6 bases and J 1 base; bases outside gene matches: 5. Germline V gene sequence: CDR1 SQVTM, CDR2 ANQGSEA. The CDR3 region has the DNA TGCAGCGTGTCAACAGGGGTTAACTATGGCTACACCTTC. This gives the protein CSVSTGVNYGYTF.

This chain connects TRBV11-3 to TRBJ1-1, with D perhaps matching TRBD1 (6 bases). CDR1 is SGHNT, CDR2 YENEEA, per germline. The CDR3 totals 15 residues. Trimming removed 5 bases from V and 2 bases from J, with 15 bases in between. CDR3 amino acids: CASSPNGQINTEAFF. The DNA for the CDR3 is TGTGCCAGCAGCCCGAACGGACAGATAAACACTGAAGCTTTCTTT.

V is TRBV6-5 and J is TRBJ1-4; D call uncertain. Germline CDR1 MNHEY, CDR2 SVGAGI. Trimming pared 1 base from V and 4 bases from J, leaving 13 bases between. CDR3 length equals 16 residues. Written as DNA, the CDR3 is TGTGCCAGCAGTTACTACCTGGGAAGCGGTAATGAAAAACTGTTTTTT. This sequence encodes CASSYYLGSGNEKLFF.

This clone has a single count. The V gene is TRBV28, the J gene TRBJ1-2; D remains unclear. Germline CDR1 reads MDHEN; CDR2 reads SYDVKM. Trimming removed 3 bases from V and 6 bases from J, with 11 bases in between. This CDR3 contains 13 residues. In DNA, the CDR3 is TGTGCCAGCAGTTTGACAATAGTCGATGGCTACACCTTC. This encodes CASSLTIVDGYTF.

The chain links TRBV4-2 to TRBJ1-6, with D unclear. Germline V gene data show CDR1 as LGHNA and CDR2 as YNFKEQ. V lost 2 bases to trimming and J lost 9 bases, with 11 bases between them. The CDR3 sequence is 14 residues long. In DNA, the CDR3 is TGTGCCAGCAGCCAAAGCCTTACCGGTTCACCCCTCCACTTT. This gives the protein CASSQSLTGSPLHF.

V and J are TRBV28 and TRBJ2-5, with TRBD2 matching 13 bases. This CDR3 has 15 amino acids. Trimming removed 5 bases from V and 4 bases from J; junction bases left unmatched: 4. Germline V gene sequence: CDR1 MDHEN, CDR2 SYDVKM. The CDR3 loop is CASSPGLAGAETQYF. CDR3 nucleotides: TGTGCCAGCAGTCCAGGACTAGCGGGAGCAGAGACCCAGTACTTC.

The V call is TRBV7-9, the J call TRBJ1-1, with 7 bases that match TRBD1. CDR1 is SEHNR, CDR2 FQNEAQ, per germline (reference sequence). J was trimmed by 1 base and V by 7 bases; bases with no gene match: 21. The CDR3 consists of 19 residues. CDR3 bases: TGTGCCAGCACCCGCCGCAAGACGGGACAGTGGGGGACGAACACTGAAGCTTTCTTT. Amino acid sequence: CASTRRKTGQWGTNTEAFF.

Regarding this clone: The identical CDR3 is also encoded by other nucleotide sequences in the sample. This rearrangement joins TRBV3-1 (or the pseudogene TRBV3-2) to TRBJ1-5, with D hard to call. The CDR3 spans 13 residues. From germline, CDR1 is LGHDT and CDR2 YNNKEL (reference sequence). V was cut by 0 bases and J by 4 bases, with 4 bases left in between. The CDR3 loop reads CASSQDRNQPQHF. The CDR3 bases are TGTGCCAGCAGCCAAGATCGTAATCAGCCCCAGCATTTT.